The TCR beta chain described here comes from a study of OX40 agonist ivuxolimab in advanced cancers. Study at large: Hepatocellular carcinoma, melanoma, renal cell or head and neck cancer was diagnosed in the dose-escalation patients. Subjects had a mean age of roughly 60 years, with a range of roughly 23 to 80; less than 90% were male. Study results and caveats: The specificity for antigen of the expanded peripheral T cells was not determined.

This CDR3 comprises 15 residues. Germline CDR1 and CDR2: SGDLS and YYNGEE. Trimming took off 7 bases at V and 0 bases at J, with 17 bases between the two ends. Regarding this clone: No antigen is known for it.

Generated by immunoSEQ multiplex PCR, the TCRdb table keeps only in-frame clones and is missing some. The table has fewer than 55,000 clones, about 89% seen once; the top ten hold less than 2%. The receptor was derived from an adult with an advanced solid tumor such as melanoma, head and neck, liver or kidney cancer. The chain combines TRBV9 with TRBJ2-7; the D gene could be TRBD1 or TRBD2 (5 bases each). The sample in question was CD4+ or CD8+ T cells sorted from blood, obtained in a trial of the OX40 agonist ivuxolimab. CDR3 DNA sequence: TGTGCCAGCGGGAGTGGTGGGGCCACCTCCTACGAGCAGTACTTC. Translating it yields CASGSGGATSYEQYF.